This T cell receptor (beta chain) was identified during a study of blood T cell repertoires in COVID-19. In the study's own analysis: Using reference gene primer amplification, nucleated cell counts were estimated. The method was immunoSEQ multiplex PCR; TCRdb's version includes in-frame clones alone and lacks a portion of them. The V and J calls and the clone size are those of that table, but D and trimming were determined from the DNA. The sample shows hundreds of thousands of clones, around 87% of them seen only once. Germline lookup yields CDR1 LGHDT and CDR2 YNNKEL (reference sequence). The V gene lost 1 base and the J gene lost 7 bases, with 10 bases spanning the gap. This CDR3 has 13 amino acids. The table lists this clone with a count of one. Participant ages covered about 18 to 89 years across 20 to 25 US areas. Two negative PCRs, clearance, or symptom resolution were required of recovered Cohort 3 donors.

The chain is built from TRBV3-1 (or the pseudogene TRBV3-2) and TRBJ2-5; a possible D gene is TRBD2 (5 bases). The sequencing input was PBMCs or T cells enriched from blood (not recorded which). This TCR was recovered from a woman in her forties or fifties who had recovered from COVID-19. The CDR3 DNA sequence: TGTGCCAGCAGCCAAGGGCGTGAGGGGACCCAGTACTTC. Translating it yields CASSQGREGTQYF.